The entry below gives a single T cell receptor (beta chain) sequence along with its context. The junction and the germline gene differ at one end; a read error may be behind it. Clones were read by immunoSEQ multiplex PCR, and TCRdb kept only the in-frame ones, dropping some. This sample yields about 210,000 clones, of which roughly 87% are seen a single time; approximately 10% belongs to the top ten. The source of the sample is a study of blood T cell repertoires in COVID-19. Per germline, CDR1 SSHAT and CDR2 FNYEAQ (reference sequence). The length of the CDR3 is 17 residues. This study enrolled people aged 18 to 89 from about 26 US geographic areas. Participant reports of clinical history set cohort assignment.

The chain carries TRBV7-7 and TRBJ2-2; 9 bases match TRBD1. This sequence was found in a man between 18 and 35 years old with acute COVID-19. Source material: PBMCs or T cells enriched from blood (not recorded which). CDR3 DNA sequence: TGTGCTAGCAGCCTAACCGGGACAGGGAATGGAGGCGGGGAGCTGTTTTTT. Translating gives CASSLTGTGNGGGELFF.